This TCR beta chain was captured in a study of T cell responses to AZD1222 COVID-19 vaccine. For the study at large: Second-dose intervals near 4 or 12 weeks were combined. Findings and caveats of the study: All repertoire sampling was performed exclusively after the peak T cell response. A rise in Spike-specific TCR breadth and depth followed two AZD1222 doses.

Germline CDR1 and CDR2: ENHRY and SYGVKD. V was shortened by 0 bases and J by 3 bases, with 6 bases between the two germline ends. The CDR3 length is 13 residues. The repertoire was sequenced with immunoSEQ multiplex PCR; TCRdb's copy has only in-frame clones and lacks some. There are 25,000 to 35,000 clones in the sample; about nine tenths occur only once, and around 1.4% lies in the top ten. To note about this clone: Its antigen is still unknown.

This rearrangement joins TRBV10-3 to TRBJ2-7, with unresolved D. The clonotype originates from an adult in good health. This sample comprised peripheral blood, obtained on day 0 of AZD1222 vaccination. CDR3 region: CAISESLSYEQYF. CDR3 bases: TGTGCCATCAGTGAGTCGCTAAGCTACGAGCAGTACTTC.